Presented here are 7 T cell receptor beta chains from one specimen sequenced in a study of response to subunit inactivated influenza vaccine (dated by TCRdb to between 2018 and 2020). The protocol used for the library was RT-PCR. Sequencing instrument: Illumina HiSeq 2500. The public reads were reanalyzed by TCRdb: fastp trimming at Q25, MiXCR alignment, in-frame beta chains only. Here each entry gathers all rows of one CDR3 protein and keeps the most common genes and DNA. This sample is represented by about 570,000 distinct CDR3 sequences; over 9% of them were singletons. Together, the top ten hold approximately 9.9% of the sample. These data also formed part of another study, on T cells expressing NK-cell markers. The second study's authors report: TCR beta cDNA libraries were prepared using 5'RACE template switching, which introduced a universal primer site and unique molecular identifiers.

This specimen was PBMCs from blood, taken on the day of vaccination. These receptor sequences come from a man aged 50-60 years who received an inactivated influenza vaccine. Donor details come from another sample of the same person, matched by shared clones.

CDR3 in amino acids: CASGGEADTQYF. The CDR3 DNA sequence: TGTGCCAGCGGGGGTGAGGCAGATACGCAGTATTTT. The chain recombines TRBV2 with TRBJ2-3, with D perhaps assigned TRBD1 or TRBD2 (5 bases each). V was cut by 8 bases and J by 4 bases, with 10 bases left in between. This CDR3 is built from 12 residues. Germline V CDR1 and CDR2: SNHLY, FYNNEI. The full variable domain, rest sourced from reference TRBV2 and TRBJ2-3, is EPEVTQTPSHQVTQMGQEVILRCVPISNHLYFYWYRQILGQKVEFLVSFYNNEISEKSEIFDDQFSVERPDGSNFTLKIRSTKLEDSAMYFCASGGEADTQYFGPGTRLTVL.

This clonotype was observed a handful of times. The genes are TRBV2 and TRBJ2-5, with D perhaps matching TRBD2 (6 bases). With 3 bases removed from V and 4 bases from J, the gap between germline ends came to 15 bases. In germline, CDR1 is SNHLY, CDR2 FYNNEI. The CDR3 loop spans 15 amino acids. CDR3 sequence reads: CASSEQGSGGETQYF. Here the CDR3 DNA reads TGTGCCAGCAGTGAGCAGGGATCCGGGGGAGAGACCCAGTACTTC.

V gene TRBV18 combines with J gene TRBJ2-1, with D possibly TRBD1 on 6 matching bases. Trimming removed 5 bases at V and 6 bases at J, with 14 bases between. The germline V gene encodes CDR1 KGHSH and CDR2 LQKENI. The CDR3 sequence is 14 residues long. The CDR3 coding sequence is TGTGCCAGCTCAATACAGGGAGTAGGCAATGAGCAGTTCTTC. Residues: CASSIQGVGNEQFF.

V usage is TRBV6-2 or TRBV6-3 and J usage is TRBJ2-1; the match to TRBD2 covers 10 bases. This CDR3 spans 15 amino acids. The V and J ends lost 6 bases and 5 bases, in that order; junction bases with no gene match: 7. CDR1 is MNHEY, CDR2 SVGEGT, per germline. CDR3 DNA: TGTGCCAGCAGGCAAAGCGGGAGGGCACACAATGAGCAGTTCTTC. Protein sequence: CASRQSGRAHNEQFF.

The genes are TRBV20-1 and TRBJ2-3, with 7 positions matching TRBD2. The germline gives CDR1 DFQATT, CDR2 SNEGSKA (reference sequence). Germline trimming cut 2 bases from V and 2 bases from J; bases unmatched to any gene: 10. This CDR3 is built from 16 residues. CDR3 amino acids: CSARSIRGEITDTQYF. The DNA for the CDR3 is TGCAGTGCTAGATCGATTCGGGGGGAAATCACAGATACGCAGTATTTT.

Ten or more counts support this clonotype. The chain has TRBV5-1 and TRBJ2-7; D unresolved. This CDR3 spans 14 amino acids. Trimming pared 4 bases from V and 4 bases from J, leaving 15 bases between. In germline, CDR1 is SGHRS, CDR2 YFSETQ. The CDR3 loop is CASSVQSYAYEQYF. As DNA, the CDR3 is TGCGCCAGCAGCGTACAGTCCTACGCGTACGAGCAGTACTTC.

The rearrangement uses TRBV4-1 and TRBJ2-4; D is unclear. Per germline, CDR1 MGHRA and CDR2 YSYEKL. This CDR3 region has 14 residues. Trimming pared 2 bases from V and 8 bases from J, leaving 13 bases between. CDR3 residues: CASSQQVGSDIQYF. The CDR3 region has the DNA TGCGCCAGCAGCCAACAGGTAGGATCGGACATTCAGTACTTC.